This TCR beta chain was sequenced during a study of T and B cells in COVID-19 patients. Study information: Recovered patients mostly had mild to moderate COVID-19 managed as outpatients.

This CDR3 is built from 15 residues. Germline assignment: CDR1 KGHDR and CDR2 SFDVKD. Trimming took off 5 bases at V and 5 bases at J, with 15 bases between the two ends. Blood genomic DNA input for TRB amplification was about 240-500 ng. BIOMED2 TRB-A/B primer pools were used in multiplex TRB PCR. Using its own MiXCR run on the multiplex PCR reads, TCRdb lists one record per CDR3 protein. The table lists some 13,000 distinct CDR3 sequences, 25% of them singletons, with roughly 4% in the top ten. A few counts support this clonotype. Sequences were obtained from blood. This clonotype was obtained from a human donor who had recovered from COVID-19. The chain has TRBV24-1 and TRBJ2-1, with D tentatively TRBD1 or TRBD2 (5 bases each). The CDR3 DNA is TGTGCCACCAGTGCGTCTTCCGGGGCGGACAATGAGCAGTTCTTC. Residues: CATSASSGADNEQFF.